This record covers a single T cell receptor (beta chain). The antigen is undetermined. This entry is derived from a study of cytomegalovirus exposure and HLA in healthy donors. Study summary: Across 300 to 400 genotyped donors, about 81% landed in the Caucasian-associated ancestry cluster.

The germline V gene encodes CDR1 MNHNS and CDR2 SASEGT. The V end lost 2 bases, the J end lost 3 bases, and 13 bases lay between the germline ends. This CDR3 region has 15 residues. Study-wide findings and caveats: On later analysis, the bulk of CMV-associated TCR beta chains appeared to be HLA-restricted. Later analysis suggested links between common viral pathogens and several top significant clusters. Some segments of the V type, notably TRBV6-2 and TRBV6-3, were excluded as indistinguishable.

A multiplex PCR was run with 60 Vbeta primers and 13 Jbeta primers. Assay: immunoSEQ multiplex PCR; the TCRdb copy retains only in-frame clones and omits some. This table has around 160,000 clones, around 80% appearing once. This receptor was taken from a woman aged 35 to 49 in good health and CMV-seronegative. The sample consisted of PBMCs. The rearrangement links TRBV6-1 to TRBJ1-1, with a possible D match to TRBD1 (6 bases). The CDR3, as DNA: TGTGCCAGCAGTGAATGGGGGAGGGGGGACACTGAAGCTTTCTTT. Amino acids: CASSEWGRGDTEAFF.